A single sample is the source of the 26 T cell receptor beta chains below, sequenced in a study of metastatic and nonmetastatic thyroid tumors. TCRdb ran MiXCR on the PCR reads. The table has approximately 38,000 clones, around a sixth seen once; the top ten hold roughly 9.8%. Every patient underwent thyroid surgery untreated. Source material: tumor tissue. The receptors here all came from a female donor with papillary thyroid cancer or a benign thyroid nodule (not recorded which). Some clones in this sample may be carry-over from other donors' samples.

This clone was observed at least ten times. The chain joins TRBV28 to TRBJ2-4, with D perhaps matching TRBD1 (5 bases). Trimming cost V 4 bases and J 1 base, with 8 bases left between them. Germline V gene sequence: CDR1 MDHEN, CDR2 SYDVKM. The CDR3 has 14 residues. The CDR3 DNA sequence: TGTGCCAGCAGTTCATACAGGGCCAAAAACATTCAGTACTTC. Residues: CASSSYRAKNIQYF.

This clone was seen a handful of times. This rearrangement joins TRBV18 to TRBJ2-5, with 9 positions matching TRBD1. V dropped 0 bases and J dropped 0; count of bases not matched to a gene: 5. Germline values: CDR1 KGHSH, CDR2 LQKENI. CDR3 length: 17 amino acids. DNA of the CDR3: TGTGCCAGCTCACCACCGGGGACAGGGACGTACCAAGAGACCCAGTACTTC. Encoded protein: CASSPPGTGTYQETQYF.

This clone was recorded many times. The chain couples TRBV18 to TRBJ1-1, with D perhaps matching TRBD1 (6 bases). The CDR3 covers 14 residues. V was trimmed by 6 bases and J by 2 bases, leaving 13 bases between them. Germline V CDR1 and CDR2: KGHSH, LQKENI. The CDR3 spells CASSLDRINTEAFF. The DNA for the CDR3 is TGTGCCAGCTCCTTGGACAGAATAAACACTGAAGCTTTCTTT.

At least ten counts were recorded for this clone. CDR3 nucleotide sequence: TGCGCCAGCAGCCCGGAAGGAGGGCTATCGATTGAAGCTTTCTTT. Translation: CASSPEGGLSIEAFF. V usage is TRBV5-1 and J usage is TRBJ1-1, with D uncertain. V was trimmed by 4 bases and J by 7 bases, leaving 20 bases between them. The CDR3 length is 15 residues. Germline loops: CDR1 SGHRS, CDR2 YFSETQ.

This clone occurred many times. V is TRBV28 and J is TRBJ1-2; D remains ambiguous. The V gene lost 1 base and the J gene lost 5 bases, with 5 bases spanning the gap. Per germline, CDR1 MDHEN and CDR2 SYDVKM. This CDR3 comprises 12 residues. The CDR3 protein is CASSLFGYGYTF. The DNA for the CDR3 is TGTGCCAGCAGTTTATTTGGTTATGGCTACACCTTC.

This clone was seen repeatedly, ten times or more. This chain links TRBV6-5 with TRBJ1-1, with D possibly being TRBD1 (5 bases). V lost 0 bases, J lost 6 bases, and 14 bases lay in between. The CDR3 has 15 residues. Germline V lookup: CDR1 MNHEY, CDR2 SVGAGI. CDR3 residues: CASSYSSQGWAEAFF. CDR3 coding DNA: TGTGCCAGCAGTTACTCCTCTCAGGGATGGGCTGAAGCTTTCTTT.

This clone occurred a few times. The chain joins TRBV6-1 to TRBJ1-5; D might be TRBD1 (5 bases). Germline CDR1 MNHNS, CDR2 SASEGT. The CDR3 covers 16 residues. V was trimmed by 6 bases and J by 0 bases, leaving 15 bases between them. CDR3 loop: CASRGAGTNSNQPQHF. The CDR3 DNA follows: TGTGCCAGCAGGGGAGCCGGGACGAATAGCAATCAGCCCCAGCATTTT.

In the case of this clone: At one end the junction does not follow the germline gene, possibly because of a read error. The chain links TRBV11-2 to TRBJ2-7; the D gene could be TRBD1 or TRBD2 (5 bases each). Germline values: CDR1 SGHAT, CDR2 FQNNGV. CDR3 length: 15 amino acids. In nucleotides, the CDR3 is TGTGCCAGCAGCATAGAACACATTGGGGGCTACGAGCAGTACTTC. It translates to CASSIEHIGGYEQYF.

This clone was detected once. The rearrangement links TRBV5-1 to TRBJ1-2; possibly TRBD1 for D (5 bases). V lost 6 bases and J 8 bases, leaving 20 bases between the germline ends. Germline V gene sequence: CDR1 SGHRS, CDR2 YFSETQ. The CDR3 covers 14 residues. The CDR3 bases are TGCGCCAGCATCTCCCCGACAGCCTGGAAAGGCTACACCTTC. It specifies CASISPTAWKGYTF.

In this sample, this clone turned up a few times. The rearrangement links TRBV9 to TRBJ1-1; D call uncertain. Trimming left V 3 bases short and J 4 bases short, with 13 bases between. CDR1 SGDLS and CDR2 YYNGEE come from the germline V gene. The CDR3 spans 14 residues. In DNA form, the CDR3 reads TGTGCCAGCAGCGCGACACGTTATTCCACTGAAGCTTTCTTT. Translating it yields CASSATRYSTEAFF.

A note on this clone: An end of the junction does not agree with germline; a read error may underlie this. The rearrangement links TRBV4-2 to TRBJ2-7, with 7 nucleotides matching TRBD1. This CDR3 spans 16 amino acids. Per germline, CDR1 LGHNA and CDR2 YNFKEQ. CDR3 in amino acids: CACSQAARTGAYEQYF. As DNA, the CDR3 is TGTGCCTGCAGCCAAGCGGCGCGGACAGGCGCCTACGAGCAGTACTTC.

V is TRBV19 and J is TRBJ2-1; 9 nucleotides align to TRBD2. The V gene end was trimmed by 8 bases and the J gene end by 4 bases; junction bases not matched to a gene: 12. Germline CDR1 reads LNHDA; CDR2 reads SQIVND (reference sequence). The CDR3 contains 16 residues. In DNA, the CDR3 is TGTGCCAGTGTCCACCGGGGTAGCGGGAGATACAATGAGCAGTTCTTC. It encodes CASVHRGSGRYNEQFF.

This clone was picked up many times. V gene TRBV5-1 combines with J gene TRBJ2-7; no definite D call. This CDR3 spans 13 amino acids. The V end lost 2 bases, the J end lost 2 bases, and 8 bases lay between the germline ends. Germline V gives CDR1 SGHRS, CDR2 YFSETQ. The CDR3 spells CASSFDGAYEQYF. CDR3 bases: TGCGCCAGCAGCTTCGACGGAGCCTACGAGCAGTACTTC.

This clone came up many times. CDR3 in DNA: TGTGCCACCAGTGATAGGGAGGTAGCGGGATTACCCTACAATGAGCAGTTCTTC. It specifies CATSDREVAGLPYNEQFF. The chain has TRBV24-1 and TRBJ2-1; 8 bases are a match to TRBD2. This CDR3 comprises 18 residues. Germline assignment: CDR1 KGHDR and CDR2 SFDVKD. The trim removed 3 bases at V and 2 bases at J, leaving 11 bases unmatched.

This clone was found many times. V gene TRBV19 combines with J gene TRBJ1-1, with TRBD1 as a possible D gene (5 bases). Trimming cost V 5 bases and J 5 bases, with 12 bases left between them. In germline, CDR1 is LNHDA, CDR2 SQIVND (reference sequence). CDR3 length: 13 amino acids. The CDR3, as DNA: TGTGCCAGTAGTCCAACAGGAGTAACTGAAGCTTTCTTT. Protein: CASSPTGVTEAFF.

This clone was detected many times. The V call is TRBV6-2 or TRBV6-3, the J call TRBJ1-2, with a possible D match to TRBD1 (5 bases). Germline V gives CDR1 MNHEY, CDR2 SVGEGT. V lost 4 bases and J 5 bases, leaving 14 bases between the germline ends. This CDR3 is 14 amino acids long. CDR3 coding DNA: TGTGCCAGCAGTTTGACCGCCGGGGCATATGGCTACACCTTC. It encodes CASSLTAGAYGYTF.

As regards this clone: A read error may account for a junction end that differs from germline. The gene calls are TRBV28 and TRBJ1-5, with D possibly matching TRBD1 (5 bases). Germline V gene sequence: CDR1 MDHEN, CDR2 SYDVKM. This CDR3 contains 15 residues. CDR3 sequence (DNA): TGCGCCAGCATTTTAACAGGAGGCCACAATCAGCCCCAGCATTTT. Protein: CASILTGGHNQPQHF.

Worth noting for this clone: This clone may be a read error of a much larger clone one base away. The sample has other DNA sequences that encode this CDR3 too. The chain joins TRBV11-3 to TRBJ2-3; TRBD2 aligns across 10 bases. Per germline, CDR1 SGHNT and CDR2 YENEEA. The CDR3 totals 15 residues. The CDR3 DNA sequence: TGCGCCAGCAATCCGAGCGGGAGGGGCACAGATACGCAGTATTTT. Its protein product is CASNPSGRGTDTQYF. Full variable domain (missing parts from reference TRBV11-3 and TRBJ2-3): EAGVVQSPRYKIIEKKQPVAFWCNPISGHNTLYWYLQNLGQGPELLIRYENEEAVDDSQLPKDRFSAERLKGVDSTLKIQPAELGDSAVYLCASNPSGRGTDTQYFGPGTRLTVL.

In this sample, this clone turned up many times. The chain is built from TRBV9 and TRBJ2-2; possible D gene TRBD2, 6 bases. V gave up 3 bases and J gave up 6 bases, with 15 bases separating them. Germline values: CDR1 SGDLS, CDR2 YYNGEE. The CDR3 extends over 15 amino acids. CDR3 loop: CASSGAQVAAGELFF. The CDR3 nucleotides read TGTGCCAGCAGCGGTGCCCAGGTAGCGGCCGGGGAGCTGTTTTTT.

In its sample, this clone was seen many times. The gene calls are TRBV2 and TRBJ1-1; the match to TRBD1 covers 7 bases. Germline CDR1 and CDR2: SNHLY and FYNNEI. With V trimmed by 10 bases and J by 5 bases, 13 bases remained unmatched. There are 14 residues in the CDR3. The CDR3 region is CATRLGGSWTEAFF. CDR3 bases: TGTGCCACTCGGTTAGGGGGCAGTTGGACTGAAGCTTTCTTT.

This clone was observed many times. The rearrangement links TRBV28 to TRBJ2-1, with D possibly being TRBD1 or TRBD2 (5 bases each). The V end was cut by 0 bases, the J end by 0 bases, with 12 bases between. The CDR3 has 17 amino acids. CDR1 and CDR2 (germline): MDHEN, SYDVKM. The CDR3 spells CASSLWSPGSSYNEQFF. CDR3 DNA sequence: TGTGCCAGCAGTTTATGGAGTCCAGGGAGCTCCTACAATGAGCAGTTCTTC.

On this clone: Since a much larger clone is just one base distant, this may be a read error. The chain combines TRBV9 with TRBJ1-6; tentative D call: TRBD1 (6 bases). The germline V gene has CDR1 SGDLS and CDR2 YYNGEE. V gave up 9 bases and J gave up 9 bases, with 25 bases separating them. The CDR3 runs 16 residues. The CDR3 here is CAISALDRWGRSPLHF. The CDR3, as DNA: TGTGCCATCAGTGCATTAGATCGTTGGGGGCGTTCACCCCTCCACTTT.

Concerning this clone: Since a much larger clone is just one base distant, this may be a read error. The sample carries other DNA sequences with the same CDR3. The rearrangement joins TRBV24-1 to TRBJ1-5, with a tentative D call TRBD1 (5 bases). Germline V lookup: CDR1 KGHDR, CDR2 SFDVKD. This CDR3 region has 13 residues. The chain's CDR3 is CATSDSLGEPQHF. The CDR3 DNA reads TGTGCCACAAGTGATTCCCTGGGGGAGCCCCAGCATTTT.

The chain employs TRBV6-5 and TRBJ1-5, with 11 bases matching TRBD1. The CDR3 totals 18 residues. Germline loops: CDR1 MNHEY, CDR2 SVGAGI. V was clipped by 6 bases and J by 1 base; unmatched bases: 11. CDR3 sequence: CASSRGTGGKFSNQPQHF. The CDR3 region has the DNA TGTGCCAGCAGCCGGGGGACAGGGGGTAAATTCAGCAATCAGCCCCAGCATTTT.

This clone was recorded many times. The V and J genes are TRBV24-1 and TRBJ2-1; D not resolved. Trimming left V 4 bases short and J 5 bases short, with 8 bases between. Germline loops: CDR1 KGHDR, CDR2 SFDVKD. This CDR3 comprises 13 residues. The CDR3, as DNA: TGTGCCACCAGTGACCCCCCGCACAATGAGCAGTTCTTC. Protein: CATSDPPHNEQFF.

This clone is medium-sized. The V gene is TRBV20-1, the J gene TRBJ1-2; possible D gene TRBD1, 5 bases. The V and J ends lost 1 base and 2 bases respectively, with 11 bases between them. The CDR3 runs 14 residues. From germline, CDR1 is DFQATT and CDR2 SNEGSKA (reference sequence). The CDR3 reads CSARAHRGNYGYTF. CDR3 sequence (DNA): TGCAGTGCTAGAGCCCATCGGGGGAACTATGGCTACACCTTC.